A selection of T cell receptor beta chains follows, all from one sample in a study of Graves' ophthalmopathy and Graves' hyperthyroidism. TCRdb re-derived calls from the multiplex PCR reads in MiXCR, one entry per CDR3 protein. In the table there are about 1.2 million distinct CDR3 sequences, about 40% of which are singletons. Source material: peripheral blood or thyroid tissue (not recorded which). These receptors were collected from an adult man with Graves' hyperthyroidism. CDR3s include the opening cysteine and the closing phenylalanine or tryptophan. D genes are given only for firm matches. The listing skips clone size in some rows; elsewhere it reads once, few, many or a size class.

clone size	V gene	D gene	J gene	CDR3 DNA	CDR3 protein
.	TRBV15	.	TRBJ1-3	TGTGCCACCAGCAGAGACCCCCCCCCGAACACCATATATTTT	CATSRDPPPNTIYF
few	TRBV28	.	TRBJ1-1	TGTGCCAGCAGTTTAGGGGCAGGGTTCTTGAACACTGAAGCTTTCTTT	CASSLGAGFLNTEAFF
.	TRBV4-3	.	TRBJ1-4	TGCGCCAGCAGCCAAGAAGACGGGGCTAGGACAGTTAATGAAAAACTGTTTTTT	CASSQEDGARTVNEKLFF
few	TRBV7-9	.	TRBJ2-5	TGTGCCAGCAGCTTAGAGGTTAGCCCCGAGACCCAGTACTTC	CASSLEVSPETQYF
.	TRBV25-1	TRBD1	TRBJ1-2	TGTGCCAGCATGAACCGGGACAGGGACTTCTATGGCTACACCTTC	CASMNRDRDFYGYTF
.	TRBV2	.	TRBJ1-3	TGTGCCAGCACTTCTGGCAGCTCTGGAAACACCATATATTTT	CASTSGSSGNTIYF
.	TRBV2	.	TRBJ1-5	TGTGCCAGCAGCGTCAGGGAGTGGTACGAGCAGCCCCAGCATTTT	CASSVREWYEQPQHF
.	TRBV7-7	.	TRBJ2-5	TGTGCCAGCAGCTCAACAGCCGGGGCGCCAGAGACCCAGTACTTC	CASSSTAGAPETQYF
few	TRBV24-1	TRBD1	TRBJ2-2	TGTGCCACCAGTGATCCGAGCTTCGGGACAGGGGACACCGGGGAGCTGTTTTTT	CATSDPSFGTGDTGELFF
many	TRBV4-2	TRBD2	TRBJ2-7	TGTGCCAGCAGCCAAGATCCGCTAGCGGGAACCGAGCAGTACTTC	CASSQDPLAGTEQYF
many	TRBV25-1	.	TRBJ2-7	TGTGCCAGCATCGGACCGTCCCCTTACGAGCAGTACTTC	CASIGPSPYEQYF
.	TRBV9	.	TRBJ2-2	TGTGCCAACAGCACCCGAAGCGCCGGGGAGCTGTTTTTT	CANSTRSAGELFF
many	TRBV7-2	.	TRBJ1-6	TGTGCCAGCAGCTTAGCGGAGGGTACGGGTTCACCCCTCCACTTT	CASSLAEGTGSPLHF
.	TRBV20-1	.	TRBJ2-7	TGCAGTGCTGTTGACTCGACGAGGAGGGCCCACGAGCAGTACTTC	CSAVDSTRRAHEQYF
many	TRBV20-1	TRBD1	TRBJ1-6	TGCAGTGCCGGACAGGGGACGGGTTCACCCCTCCACTTT	CSAGQGTGSPLHF
.	TRBV2	.	TRBJ2-5	TGTGCCAGCACTTGGATGGGACAAATGGAGACCCAGTACTTC	CASTWMGQMETQYF
few	TRBV19	TRBD1	TRBJ1-1	TGTGCCAGTAGTATAGGACTTACAGGGGATCCCACTGAAGCTTTCTTT	CASSIGLTGDPTEAFF
.	TRBV28	.	TRBJ1-2	TGTGCCAGCATAACCTCGGGCTTACAACATGGCTACACCTTC	CASITSGLQHGYTF
.	TRBV20-1	.	TRBJ1-2	TGCAGTGCTGGGGATCTCAGGGCGGGTGGCTACACCTTC	CSAGDLRAGGYTF
many	TRBV7-2	TRBD1	TRBJ1-4	TGTGCCAGCAGCAGCGACAGGGGTACTAATGAAAAACTGTTTTTT	CASSSDRGTNEKLFF
.	TRBV29-1	TRBD1	TRBJ2-5	TGCAGCGTCAGGGGACAGCAAGAGACCCAGTACTTC	CSVRGQQETQYF
.	TRBV5-5	TRBD2	TRBJ2-2	TGTGCCAGCAGTAATTTCAGGGAGGGGAACACCGGGGAGCTGTTTTTT	CASSNFREGNTGELFF
many	TRBV24-1	TRBD1	TRBJ2-5	TGTGCCACCAGTGACCGGACAGGGGGCAACGGAGAGACCCAGTACTTC	CATSDRTGGNGETQYF
.	TRBV12-3/TRBV12-4	.	TRBJ2-7	TGTGCCAGCAGTTTAGTTGTTGGCACCTACGAGCAGTACTTC	CASSLVVGTYEQYF
.	TRBV2	TRBD1	TRBJ2-5	TGTGCCAAGCTGAGGGGGACAGGGGAGACCCAGTACTTC	CAKLRGTGETQYF
.	TRBV20-1	.	TRBJ2-7	TGCAGTGCCAGTAGTCGGGCGCAGGGGTTCGACGAGCAGTACTTC	CSASSRAQGFDEQYF
.	TRBV7-9	TRBD1	TRBJ1-2	TGTGCCTGGGTCCGACAGGGGGCTACCTATGGCTACACCTTC	CAWVRQGATYGYTF
few	TRBV10-3	TRBD1	TRBJ1-2	TGTGCCATCAGTGAGTCGGGGACAGGGGGCAACTATGGCTACACCTTC	CAISESGTGGNYGYTF
.	TRBV9	.	TRBJ2-7	TGTGCCAGCAGCGTAGGTGGGGAGTCCTACGAGCAGTACTTC	CASSVGGESYEQYF
many	TRBV7-9	.	TRBJ1-5	TGTGCCAGCAGCCCGGGGGGGAACAATCAGCCCCAGCATTTT	CASSPGGNNQPQHF
.	TRBV30	.	TRBJ1-1	TGTGCCTGGAGTGTACGGAGGAACGCTGAAGCTTTCTTT	CAWSVRRNAEAFF
many	TRBV6-5	.	TRBJ2-7	TGTGCCAGCAGTTACTCGTCTCTCGAGAGGGAGCAGTACTTC	CASSYSSLEREQYF
.	TRBV10-3	.	TRBJ1-2	TGTGCCATCAGGTCAGGGGGCTACACCTTC	CAIRSGGYTF
many	TRBV7-8	.	TRBJ2-2	TGTGCCAGCAGCCTACAGCGGACGGCGAACACCGGGGAGCTGTTTTTT	CASSLQRTANTGELFF
many	TRBV2	.	TRBJ1-1	TGTGCCAGCAGTGAACGGGGAGGGAAGCGCACTGAAGCTTTCTTT	CASSERGGKRTEAFF
many	TRBV19	.	TRBJ1-1	TGTGCCAGCCTAAGGGGGGATTCGATGAACACTGAAGCTTTCTTT	CASLRGDSMNTEAFF
.	TRBV29-1	TRBD1	TRBJ1-2	TGCAGCGTTGTATTCTGGCAGGGGGGTAACTATGGCTACACCTTC	CSVVFWQGGNYGYTF
.	TRBV4-2	.	TRBJ1-2	TGTGCCAGCAGCCAAGAGACGGGGTTCGGCTACACCTTC	CASSQETGFGYTF
few	TRBV10-3	.	TRBJ2-5	TGTGCCATCAGTGGAATCTTCCCCCCAGAGACCCAGTACTTC	CAISGIFPPETQYF
.	TRBV24-1	.	TRBJ2-5	TGTGCCACGGGAACCGCCGGGACCCAGTACTTC	CATGTAGTQYF